This is a list of T cell receptor beta chains from one sample in a study of tumor-infiltrating lymphocytes in primary liver carcinoma. TCRdb itself ran the multiplex PCR reads through MiXCR, one entry per CDR3 protein. The repertoire includes just over 300,000 distinct CDR3 sequences, around 50% of them detected once, and approximately 15% sits in the top ten. Sequencing used peripheral blood. These receptors were taken from a woman younger than 45 with primary liver carcinoma and hepatitis B virus infection. CDR3s include the opening cysteine and the closing phenylalanine or tryptophan. The order of the fields is V gene, J gene, D gene, clone size, CDR3 DNA, CDR3 protein. A D gene is named only where the DNA matches it firmly. Expanded clones get a size class; other rows say once, few or many, or leave the size out.

>TRBV12-3/TRBV12-4|TRBJ2-1|TRBD2|once
TGTGCCAACAGGACCGGGACTAGTGGGGGATTCGAGCAGTTCTTC
CANRTGTSGGFEQFF
>TRBV29-1|TRBJ2-7|-|-
TGCAGCGTTGCCAGGTTTGCCGGGAGTCTAAACGAGCAATACTTC
CSVARFAGSLNEQYF
>TRBV6-5|TRBJ2-7|-|few
TGTGCCAGCAGTTACTCGCCTGGGGACGAGCAGTACTTC
CASSYSPGDEQYF
>TRBV13|TRBJ1-1|-|-
TGTGCCAGCAGCCTTTACACTGAAGCTTTCTTT
CASSLYTEAFF
>TRBV29-1|TRBJ1-1|-|many
TGCAGCGGGGTCTACACTGAAGCTTTCTTT
CSGVYTEAFF
>TRBV6-5|TRBJ1-3|-|-
TGTGCCAGCAGAACGGGGGATACTGGAAACACCATATATTTT
CASRTGDTGNTIYF
>TRBV5-4|TRBJ2-3|-|-
TGTGCCAGCAGCTTGGGGCCGGACACAGATACGCGGTATTTT
CASSLGPDTDTRYF
>TRBV6-6|TRBJ2-3|-|-
TGTGCCAGCAGTTACCTATCTCCTAGGAGCACAGATACGCAGTATTTT
CASSYLSPRSTDTQYF
>TRBV14|TRBJ2-2|-|-
TGTACCAGCAGCCAAGATCGTGGAACCCAGCGCGGGGAGCTGTTTTTT
CTSSQDRGTQRGELFF
>TRBV6-5|TRBJ2-1|TRBD1|many
TGTGCCAGCAGTTACCCAGGGGGCCTAGAGCAGTTCTTC
CASSYPGGLEQFF
>TRBV6-5|TRBJ2-3|-|-
TGTGACAGTAGTTACTCGGGGTGGGATACGCAGTATTTT
CDSSYSGWDTQYF
>TRBV12-3/TRBV12-4|TRBJ2-2|-|few
TGTGCCAGCAGTTTCGGCGACGGGGGGGAGCTGTTTTTT
CASSFGDGGELFF
>TRBV5-6|TRBJ1-2|-|-
TGTGCCAGCGTGGGACAATATAACTATGGCTACACCTTC
CASVGQYNYGYTF
>TRBV11-2|TRBJ1-1|-|many
TGTGCCAGCAGCTCCCGATCTAAAGCTTTCTTT
CASSSRSKAFF
>TRBV6-1|TRBJ2-6|-|few
TGTGCCAGCAGGCCTCCTGGGGCCAACGTCCTGACTTTC
CASRPPGANVLTF
>TRBV6-2/TRBV6-3|TRBJ1-1|-|-
TGTGCCAGCAGTTACACGAGAGAAGCTTTCTTT
CASSYTREAFF
>TRBV13|TRBJ2-1|-|few
TGTGCCAGCAGCTTAGGCCTTTGGGGGGCCCAAAACAATGAGCAGTTCTTC
CASSLGLWGAQNNEQFF
>TRBV11-1|TRBJ2-7|TRBD1|many
TGTGCCAGCACCTCCGGGACAGATCCTACGGAGCAGTACTTC
CASTSGTDPTEQYF
>TRBV6-6|TRBJ2-7|-|few
TGTGCCAGCAGTTACTCACCCCCCCTGGACGAGCAGTACTTC
CASSYSPPLDEQYF
>TRBV7-8|TRBJ2-1|TRBD2|-
TGTGCCAGCAGCTGGGGCGGGAGGGAATATGAGCAGTTCTTC
CASSWGGREYEQFF
>TRBV11-2|TRBJ1-4|-|-
TGTGCCAGCACTAAACAGGACCGGGGAAGAACTAAAGGAAAACTGTTTTTT
CASTKQDRGRTKGKLFF
>TRBV5-6|TRBJ2-5|TRBD1|-
TGTGCCAGCAGCTCGGACAGGGTCAAGGGGACCCAGTACTTC
CASSSDRVKGTQYF
>TRBV11-2|TRBJ2-1|TRBD2|-
TGCGCCAGCAACCAGGACGGGACTAGCGCATTGTTTGAGCAGTTCTTC
CASNQDGTSALFEQFF
>TRBV11-2|TRBJ2-1|TRBD2|many
TGTGCCAGCAGCTTAGATGGCATAGCGGGTTACAATGAGCAGTTCTTC
CASSLDGIAGYNEQFF
>TRBV6-5|TRBJ2-3|-|many
TGTGCCAGCAGTTACGGACTAAGCCTCACAGATACGCAGTATTTT
CASSYGLSLTDTQYF
>TRBV6-2/TRBV6-3|TRBJ2-7|TRBD2|few
TGTGCCAGCAGTTACGATTATTCGGGAGGTCGAAGATCCTACGAGCAGTACTTC
CASSYDYSGGRRSYEQYF
>TRBV6-6|TRBJ2-3|-|few
TGTGCCGTTCGGAGGGCGAGCACAGATACGCAGTATTTT
CAVRRASTDTQYF
>TRBV7-9|TRBJ2-7|TRBD2|-
TGTGCCAGCAGCCCCACTAGCGGGGGGCGTAACGAGCAGTACTTC
CASSPTSGGRNEQYF
>TRBV11-3|TRBJ2-1|-|-
TGTGCCAGCAGCTTAGCCCGTGGGAGCTCATACAATGAGAAGTTCTTC
CASSLARGSSYNEKFF
>TRBV30|TRBJ2-3|-|few
TGTGCCTGGAACCCGGGACAAAGAAGAAGCACAGATACGCAGTATTTT
CAWNPGQRRSTDTQYF
>TRBV6-1|TRBJ2-6|-|many
TGTGCCAGTAGAGCTACAGGTGCTGGGGCCAACGTCCTGACTTTC
CASRATGAGANVLTF
>TRBV4-2|TRBJ1-3|-|-
TGTACCAGCAGCCAAGATATTCGGGCGGGGTCTGGAAACACCATATATTTT
CTSSQDIRAGSGNTIYF
>TRBV7-9|TRBJ2-1|-|few
TGTGCCAGCAGCTTAGATTCGGGGTGGGTCAATGAGCAGTTCTTC
CASSLDSGWVNEQFF
>TRBV6-1|TRBJ1-4|-|-
TGTGCCAGCAAAATAGGCCTAACAACTAATGAAAAACTGTTTTTT
CASKIGLTTNEKLFF
>TRBV6-6|TRBJ2-7|TRBD2|few
TGTGCCAGCAGTTACTCGGCTAGCGGGAGCTACGAGCAGTACTTC
CASSYSASGSYEQYF
>TRBV11-2|TRBJ2-3|TRBD1|-
TGTGCCAGTAGCTCCGGACAGGGGGTGTTCATAGATACGCAGTATTTT
CASSSGQGVFIDTQYF
>TRBV11-2|TRBJ2-1|-|-
TGTGCCAGCAGCCCACGATTGAGCTCCTACATTGAGCAGTTCTTC
CASSPRLSSYIEQFF
>TRBV28|TRBJ1-1|TRBD1|few
TGTGCCAGCAGAACGACAGGGGGGCAATACGCTTTCTTT
CASRTTGGQYAFF
>TRBV11-2|TRBJ1-1|-|-
TGTGCCAGCAGCGTGAATCAGGGGAGCACTGAAGCTTTCTTT
CASSVNQGSTEAFF
>TRBV5-6|TRBJ2-3|-|-
TGTGCCAGCAGCTCTACTAGCACAGATACGCAGTATTTT
CASSSTSTDTQYF
>TRBV12-3/TRBV12-4|TRBJ2-3|-|-
TGTGCTAGCAGTCCTCTAGGGGACCCGACATGCACAGATACGCAGTATTTT
CASSPLGDPTCTDTQYF
>TRBV28|TRBJ1-1|-|-
TGTGCCAGCAGTTTAGGGGGGGCGAGGATCACTGAAGCTTTCTTT
CASSLGGARITEAFF
>TRBV29-1|TRBJ2-7|-|-
TGCAGCGGATTACTTACGAGCGGAGGAGGCTACTACGAGCAGTACTTC
CSGLLTSGGGYYEQYF
>TRBV7-9|TRBJ2-7|TRBD1|-
TGTGCCAGCAGCGCGGACAGGGGGTTTTCCTACGAGCAGTACTTC
CASSADRGFSYEQYF